These T cell receptor beta chains were read from a single sample in a study of cytomegalovirus exposure and HLA in healthy donors. The method was immunoSEQ multiplex PCR; TCRdb's version includes in-frame clones alone and lacks a portion of them. The sample includes roughly 120,000 clones, around 67% seen only once; the top ten take 4% to 5%. Material for sequencing was PBMCs. The receptors were gathered from a woman in her thirties or forties in good health and CMV-seronegative. Each CDR3 is given with its conserved first and last residue.

>TRBV30|TRBJ1-4
CAWTRDRVTNEKLFF
>TRBV27|TRBJ2-1
CASSLLGTIYNEQFF
>TRBV7-3|TRBJ1-1
CASSHTGGPDTEAFF
>TRBV6-6|TRBJ2-2
CASSYSLEDPTGELFF
>TRBV7-9|TRBJ1-5
CASSLDGGRGNQPQHF
>TRBV5-6|TRBJ2-5
CASSLGGENPETQYF
>TRBV27|.
CASSFVGIYEQYF
>TRBV4-3|TRBJ1-4
CASSPGQGSEKLFF
>TRBV29-1|TRBJ2-2
CSVEEAANTGELFF
>TRBV25-1|TRBJ1-1
CACTVNTEAFF
>TRBV18|TRBJ2-6
CASSQRAGSGANVLTF
>TRBV30|TRBJ1-2
CAWSASGGYTF
>TRBV27|TRBJ1-2
CASKPGEARYGYTF
>TRBV19|TRBJ1-2
CASSIVAGGGRHYGYTF